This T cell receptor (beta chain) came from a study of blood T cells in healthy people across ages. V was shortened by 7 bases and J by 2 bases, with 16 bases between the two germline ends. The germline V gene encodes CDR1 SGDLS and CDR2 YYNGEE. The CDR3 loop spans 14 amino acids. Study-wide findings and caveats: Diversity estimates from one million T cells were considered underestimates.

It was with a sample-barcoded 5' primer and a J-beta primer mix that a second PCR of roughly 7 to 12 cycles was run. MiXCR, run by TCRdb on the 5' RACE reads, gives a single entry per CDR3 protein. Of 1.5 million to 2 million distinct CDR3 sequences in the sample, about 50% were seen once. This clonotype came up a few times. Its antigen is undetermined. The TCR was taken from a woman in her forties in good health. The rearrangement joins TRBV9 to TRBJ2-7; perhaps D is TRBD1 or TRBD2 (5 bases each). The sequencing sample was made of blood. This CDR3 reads CASVPGAWAYEQYF. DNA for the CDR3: TGTGCCAGCGTTCCCGGGGCCTGGGCCTACGAGCAGTACTTC.